The rows below give T cell receptor beta chains drawn from one sample of a study of blood T cell repertoires in COVID-19. Using immunoSEQ multiplex PCR, the repertoire was profiled, and TCRdb retains in-frame clones only, with some absent. The sample lists roughly 50,000 clones; over 70% were seen once. Material for sequencing was peripheral blood. The receptors derive from a human donor with active or convalescent COVID-19. The donor label of this sample is uncertain. Both conserved end residues are part of each CDR3. A D gene is named only where the DNA matches it firmly. Clone size is given for some rows only: seen once, a few or many times, or a class if the clone is expanded.

D,V,J,size,CDR3,DNA
.,TRBV11-2,TRBJ1-2,.,CASSRDSSNYGYTF,TGTGCCAGCAGCCGTGACAGCTCTAACTATGGCTACACCTTC
TRBD1,TRBV30,TRBJ2-7,.,CAWRITRTGYYF,TGTGCCTGGAGGATTACTCGGACAGGGTATTACTTC
.,TRBV7-2,TRBJ1-1,few,CASSLRGADSTEAFF,TGTGCCAGCAGCTTACGGGGGGCTGATTCCACTGAAGCTTTCTTT
TRBD1,TRBV15,TRBJ2-6,few,CATSRGRRKPGQGAAGANVLTF,TGTGCCACCAGCAGAGGCAGAAGAAAACCGGGACAGGGGGCAGCTGGGGCCAACGTCCTGACTTTC
.,TRBV27,TRBJ1-5,.,CASSLRNQPQHF,TGTGCCAGCAGTTTACGTAATCAGCCCCAGCATTTT
TRBD2,TRBV14,TRBJ2-5,.,CASSQAGSGGTQYF,TGTGCCAGCAGCCAAGCTGGTTCGGGGGGGACCCAGTACTTC
TRBD2,TRBV7-2,TRBJ2-7,.,CASSLLGTSGRVDEQYF,TGTGCCAGCAGCCTCCTAGGGACTAGCGGGAGGGTAGACGAGCAGTACTTC
TRBD2,TRBV2,TRBJ2-2,.,CASTELLAGGQWELFF,TGTGCCAGCACCGAGCTACTAGCGGGAGGGCAGTGGGAGCTGTTTTTT
.,TRBV28,TRBJ2-7,.,CASQPLGSTGLVTYEQYF,TGTGCCAGCCAACCCCTGGGGTCCACGGGACTCGTTACCTACGAGCAGTACTTC
TRBD1,TRBV7-9,TRBJ1-5,once,CASSLGDRLQHF,TGTGCCAGCAGCTTAGGGGACAGGCTCCAACATTTT
.,TRBV7-9,TRBJ1-4,.,CASSPGLPNEKLFF,TGTGCCAGCAGCCCGGGACTGCCGAATGAAAAACTGTTTTTT
.,TRBV5-6,TRBJ2-7,.,CASSLGRVNGVYVFEQYF,TGTGCCAGCAGCTTGGGCAGGGTGAATGGCGTCTACGTCTTCGAGCAGTACTTC
.,TRBV7-8,TRBJ1-6,.,CASSSDRSSYNSPLHF,TGTGCCAGCAGCTCAGACAGGAGCTCCTATAATTCACCCCTCCACTTT
TRBD1,TRBV10-1,TRBJ1-1,.,CASSEGAGGLNTEAFF,TGCGCCAGCAGTGAGGGGGCAGGGGGCTTGAACACTGAAGCTTTCTTT
TRBD1,TRBV19,TRBJ1-2,.,CASSIVGQVYGYTF,TGTGCCAGTAGTATAGTTGGACAGGTCTATGGCTACACCTTC
.,TRBV6-1,TRBJ1-1,.,CASSEYSTGTSNTEAFF,TGTGCCAGCAGTGAATATAGTACAGGCACATCGAACACTGAAGCTTTCTTT
.,TRBV2,TRBJ2-3,.,CASSAAGGGGTDTQYF,TGTGCCAGCAGTGCCGCTGGCGGAGGGGGCACAGATACGCAGTATTTT
TRBD1,TRBV10-3,TRBJ1-1,.,CAATPGGGMNTEAFF,TGTGCTGCAACTCCAGGGGGCGGGATGAACACTGAAGCTTTCTTT
.,TRBV4-3,TRBJ2-6,.,CASSLGKGSGANVLTF,TGCGCCAGCAGCCTCGGGAAAGGGTCTGGGGCCAACGTCCTGACTTTC